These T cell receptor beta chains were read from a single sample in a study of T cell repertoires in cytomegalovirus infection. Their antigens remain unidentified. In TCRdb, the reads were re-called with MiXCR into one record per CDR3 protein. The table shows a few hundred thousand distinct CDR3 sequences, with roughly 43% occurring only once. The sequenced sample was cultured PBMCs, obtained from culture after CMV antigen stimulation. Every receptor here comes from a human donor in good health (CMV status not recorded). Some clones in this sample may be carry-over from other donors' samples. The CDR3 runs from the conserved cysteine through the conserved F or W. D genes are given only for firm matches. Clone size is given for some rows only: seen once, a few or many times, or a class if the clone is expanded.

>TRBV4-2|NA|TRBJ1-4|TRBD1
TGTGCCAGCAGCCGAGGGGCAGGGGGCTGGGAAACTGAAAAACTGTTTTTT
CASSRGAGGWETEKLFF
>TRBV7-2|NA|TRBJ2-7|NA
TGTGCCAGCAGCGGCTCGTGGGGGACCTACGAGCAGTACTTC
CASSGSWGTYEQYF
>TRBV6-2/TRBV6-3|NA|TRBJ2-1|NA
TGTGCCAGCAGTCACAAGGGGGCGGGACACAATGAGCAGTTCTTC
CASSHKGAGHNEQFF
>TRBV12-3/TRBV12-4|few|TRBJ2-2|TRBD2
TGTGCCAGCAGTTGGACTAGCGGGAGTTTGGACACCGGGGAGCTGTTTTTT
CASSWTSGSLDTGELFF
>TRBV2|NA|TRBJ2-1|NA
TGTGCCAGCAGTGTCAGGAGTACCTCCTACAATGAGCAGTTCTTC
CASSVRSTSYNEQFF
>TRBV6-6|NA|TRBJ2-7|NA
TGTGCCAGCAGTTGGGGCCAGACCTACGAGCAGTACTTC
CASSWGQTYEQYF
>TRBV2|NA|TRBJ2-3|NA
TGTGCCAGTGGAGATACGCAGTATTTT
CASGDTQYF
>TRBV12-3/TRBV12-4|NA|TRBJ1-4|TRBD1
TGTGCCAGCAGTTTACATTGGGGGGGACAGGGTAATGAAAAACTGTTTTTT
CASSLHWGGQGNEKLFF
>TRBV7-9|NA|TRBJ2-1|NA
TGTGCCAGCAGCCCTCCTCCCGGGACTGAGAGGGGGGTCAGGGGTGAGCAGTTCTTC
CASSPPPGTERGVRGEQFF
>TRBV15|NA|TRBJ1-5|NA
TGTGCCACCAGCAGAGTCAGGGATCAGCCCCAGCATTTT
CATSRVRDQPQHF
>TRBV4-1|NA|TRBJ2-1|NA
TGTGCCAGCAGCCAAGAAGGCAGGAGCTCCTACAATGAGCAGTTCTTC
CASSQEGRSSYNEQFF
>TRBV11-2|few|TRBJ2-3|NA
TGTGCCAGCACCCAGAGTGAGGGTGCAGATACGCAGTATTTT
CASTQSEGADTQYF
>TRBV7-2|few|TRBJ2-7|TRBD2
TGTGCCAGCAGCGAGCGGGGGCACTCCTACGAGCAGTACTTC
CASSERGHSYEQYF
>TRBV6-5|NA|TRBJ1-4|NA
TGTGCCAGCAGAAAAGGGAGGGCTAATGAAAAACTGTTTTTT
CASRKGRANEKLFF
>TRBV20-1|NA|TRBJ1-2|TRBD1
TGCAGTGCTCGGGGACAGCGAACAAATGGCTACACCTTC
CSARGQRTNGYTF
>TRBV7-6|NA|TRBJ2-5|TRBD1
TGTGCCAGCAGCCCAACAGGGGGGAGTGAGACCCAGTACTTC
CASSPTGGSETQYF
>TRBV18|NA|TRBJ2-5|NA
TGTGCCAGCTCAACAACGGGGTCCGTCGGGGAGACCCAGTACTTC
CASSTTGSVGETQYF
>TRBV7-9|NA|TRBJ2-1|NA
TGTGCCAGCAGGGCTCCGGGAATCGGGTACAATGAGCAGTTCTTC
CASRAPGIGYNEQFF
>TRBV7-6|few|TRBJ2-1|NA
TGTGCCAGCAGCGGGGTTAATGAGCAGTTCTTC
CASSGVNEQFF
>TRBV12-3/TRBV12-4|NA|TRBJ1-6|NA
TGTGCCAGCAGTTTAGCCGACAGATATTCACCCCTCCACTTT
CASSLADRYSPLHF
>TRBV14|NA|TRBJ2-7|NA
TGTGCCAGCAGCCAAGATTCTTGGGGTAGCTCCTACGAGCAGTACTTC
CASSQDSWGSSYEQYF
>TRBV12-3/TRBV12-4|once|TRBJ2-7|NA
TGTGCCAGCTCACCCTATCGAGGCGACGAACTCGACGAGCAGTACTTC
CASSPYRGDELDEQYF